Below, 11 T cell receptor beta chains from the same sample are listed, as sequenced in a study of T cells after yellow fever vaccination. TCRdb redid the calling of the 5' RACE reads with MiXCR, one entry per CDR3 protein. This table holds under 55,000 distinct CDR3 sequences, 5% to 8.5% found once. Sample: CD8+ T cells not binding an NS4B(214-222) dextramer, sorted from PBMCs, taken about 41 days after the first yellow fever vaccination. The receptor set was obtained from a man in his late teens or twenties who received the YFV17D yellow fever vaccine.

This clonotype was seen ten or more times. The chain recombines TRBV5-1 with TRBJ2-1; 7 nucleotides match TRBD1. CDR3 length: 13 residues. V shed 1 base, J shed 6 bases, and the junction held 1 base outside the gene matches. CDR1 is SGHRS, CDR2 YFSETQ, per germline. CDR3 sequence reads: CASSLNRGNEQFF. The CDR3 DNA is TGCGCCAGCAGCTTGAACAGGGGCAATGAGCAGTTCTTC.

This clonotype was observed at least ten times. Here the CDR3 reads CASSTTGASSYEQYV. In DNA, the CDR3 is TGTGCCAGCAGCACGACAGGGGCCAGCTCCTACGAGCAGTACGTC. J is TRBJ2-7 and V is TRBV7-9, with 8 positions matching TRBD1. With V trimmed by 5 bases and J by 0 bases, 6 bases remained unmatched. CDR3 size: 15 residues. Germline lookup yields CDR1 SEHNR and CDR2 FQNEAQ (reference sequence).

The table lists this clonotype with a few counts. The CDR3 here is CASSSLDDRAIDTQYF. Written as DNA, the CDR3 is TGTGCCAGCAGCTCCCTGGATGACAGGGCCATCGACACGCAGTATTTT. The J gene is TRBJ2-3, the V gene TRBV7-9; 7 positions match TRBD1. V lost 4 bases to trimming and J lost 9 bases; unmatched junction nucleotides: 16. CDR3 length: 16 amino acids. Germline assignment: CDR1 SEHNR and CDR2 FQNEAQ (reference sequence).

The chain is built from TRBV4-2 and TRBJ2-1; the D is unclear. V lost 1 base and J 0 bases, leaving 16 bases between the germline ends. Germline V CDR1 and CDR2: LGHNA, YNFKEQ. The CDR3 has 18 amino acids. CDR3 sequence reads: CASSQATGGSFSYNEQFF. The DNA of the CDR3 is TGTGCCAGCAGCCAAGCGACCGGCGGCTCCTTCTCCTACAATGAGCAGTTCTTC.

The table lists this clonotype with many counts. The chain carries TRBV5-1 and TRBJ2-1; D is unclear. CDR1 is SGHRS and CDR2 is YFSETQ in the germline V gene. Trimming took 6 bases from V and 0 from J, leaving 13 bases between them. The CDR3 spans 15 residues. The CDR3 sequence is CASTLPRSSYNEQFF. The CDR3 DNA reads TGCGCCAGCACCCTCCCAAGGAGCTCCTACAATGAGCAGTTCTTC.

This clonotype was seen many times. The rearrangement joins TRBV6-2 or TRBV6-3 to TRBJ2-1, with D perhaps given as TRBD1 or TRBD2 (6 bases each). V dropped 1 base and J dropped 9 bases, with 16 bases sitting between them. The CDR3 spans 15 residues. The germline V gene has CDR1 MNHEY and CDR2 SVGEGT. The CDR3 reads CASSYWQGGQPEQFF. CDR3 bases: TGTGCCAGCAGTTACTGGCAAGGGGGGCAACCTGAGCAGTTCTTC.

The chain combines TRBV7-9 with TRBJ1-4; D unresolved. CDR3 size: 13 residues. V lost 5 bases and J 8 bases, leaving 12 bases between the germline ends. Germline V lookup: CDR1 SEHNR, CDR2 FQNEAQ (reference sequence). The CDR3 loop is CASSAPGSEKLFF. The DNA of the CDR3 is TGTGCCAGCAGCGCCCCGGGATCCGAAAAACTGTTTTTT.

Only a few counts were recorded for this clonotype. The genes are TRBV4-1 and TRBJ1-2, with 7 nucleotides matching TRBD1. The V segment lost 0 bases and the J segment 8 bases; nucleotides outside the gene matches: 9. CDR1 is MGHRA, CDR2 YSYEKL, per germline. CDR3 length: 15 residues. The CDR3 region has the DNA TGCGCCAGCAGCCAAGACCAGGGGGGAATCGGGGGCTACACCTTC. As protein: CASSQDQGGIGGYTF.

This clonotype has only a few counts. The chain combines TRBV6-1 with TRBJ2-1; 7 bases align to TRBD1. This CDR3 region has 16 residues. Germline trimming cut 5 bases from V and 3 bases from J; bases unmatched to any gene: 10. Germline-derived CDR1 and CDR2 are MNHNS and SASEGT. CDR3 nucleotides: TGTGCCAGCAGTCCCCGATTACAGGGGATCTACAATGAGCAGTTCTTC. Protein: CASSPRLQGIYNEQFF.

At least ten counts were recorded for this clonotype. The gene calls are TRBV19 and TRBJ1-1; TRBD1 is a possible D gene (5 bases). The CDR3 extends over 16 amino acids. Trimming removed 7 bases at V and 1 base at J, with 19 bases between. The V gene's germline CDR1 is LNHDA and CDR2 SQIVND (reference sequence). The CDR3 protein is CASTTGIGGTNTEAFF. In DNA form, the CDR3 reads TGTGCCAGTACCACCGGGATCGGTGGGACGAACACTGAAGCTTTCTTT.

This clonotype was counted only a few times. This sequence joins TRBV10-3 and TRBJ1-1, with D possibly being TRBD1 (5 bases). CDR1 is ENHRY and CDR2 is SYGVKD in the germline V gene. The ends were cut back, 6 bases at V and 0 bases at J, with 17 bases in the middle. This CDR3 is built from 16 residues. The CDR3 nucleotides are TGTGCCATCAGAGAAACAGGATCGGGAGTGAACACTGAAGCTTTCTTT. Amino acid sequence: CAIRETGSGVNTEAFF.